These 28 T cell receptor beta chains originate from one sample sequenced in a study of tumor and adjacent non-tumor tissue in lung cancer. The library came from three nested PCR rounds adapted from ARM-PCR protocols. One entry per CDR3 protein, called by TCRdb with MiXCR from the multiplex PCR reads. The sample carries over 80,000 distinct CDR3 sequences, 65% to 80% recorded once. The template was RNA from unsorted bulk tissue. This non-tumor lung sample came from over 3 cm beyond the tumor edge. The sequenced sample consisted of distant non-tumor lung tissue. All receptors derive from a woman aged 45-59 years with non-small cell lung cancer.

This CDR3 reads CASSPGGGNYKQFF. The CDR3 nucleotides are TGTGCCAGCAGCCCCGGGGGCGGGAACTATAAGCAGTTCTTC. The gene calls are TRBV5-4 and TRBJ2-1; D tentatively fits TRBD1 or TRBD2 (6 bases each). Germline V lookup: CDR1 SGHNT, CDR2 YYREEE (reference sequence). V lost 4 bases and J lost 11, with 19 bases in between. The CDR3 is made up of 14 amino acids. Using reference TRBV5-4 and TRBJ2-1 for the parts outside the CDR3, the full variable domain is ETGVTQSPTHLIKTRGQQVTLRCSSQSGHNTVSWYQQALGQGPQFIFQYYREEENGRGNFPPRFSGLQFPNYSSELNVNALELDDSALYLCASSPGGGNYKQFFGPGTRLTVL.

This clonotype was counted between two and nine times. This may come from a read error, since a much larger clone is one base off. The rearrangement uses TRBV21-1 and TRBJ1-5; the table's D call, TRBD1, was not checked against the DNA. TRBV21-1 is tagged as a pseudogene. This CDR3 has 14 amino acids. CDR3 sequence (DNA): TGTGTCAGCAGACGGACAGTAAGAGGTCAGCCCCAGCATTTT. Its protein is CVSRRTVRGQPQHF.

With regard to this clonotype: One end of the junction is discordant with germline, which a read error may explain. This chain links TRBV5-5 with TRBJ2-7; D uncertain. The germline V gene encodes CDR1 SGHKS and CDR2 YYEKEE (reference sequence). The length of the CDR3 is 14 residues. In DNA, the CDR3 is TGTGCCAGCAACTTGAGCGCCGGGTCGTACGAGCAGTACTTC. It codes for CASNLSAGSYEQYF.

The J gene is TRBJ2-1, the V gene TRBV29-1, with D hard to call. The CDR3 contains 14 residues. V was trimmed by 5 bases and J by 12 bases, leaving 23 bases between them. The germline CDR1 and CDR2 sequences are SQVTM and ANQGSEA. Here the CDR3 DNA reads TGCAGCGTTCTTACCCAGGACGTTTACAGTGGGCAGTTCTTC. It translates to CSVLTQDVYSGQFF.

A word on this clonotype: Here the CDR3 omits its conserved ending phenylalanine or tryptophan, so a read error is the likely source. V and J are TRBV6-1 and TRBJ1-2, with D unresolved. The V gene lost 8 bases and the J gene lost 4 bases, with 11 bases spanning the gap. CDR3 size: 12 residues. Germline-derived CDR1 and CDR2 are MNHNS and SASEGT. Here the CDR3 reads CASVADPYGYTS. The CDR3 DNA is TGTGCCAGCGTGGCAGACCCCTATGGCTACACCTCC.

This clonotype was counted a single time. Since the CDR3 does not end with the conserved phenylalanine or tryptophan, this likely comes from a read error. The chain has TRBV6-1 and TRBJ2-1; D not certain. The CDR3 runs 14 residues. Looked up from germline, CDR1 is MNHNS and CDR2 is SASEGT. The CDR3 loop is CASSEAWGRDEQFS. CDR3 coding DNA: TGTGCGAGCAGTGAAGCGTGGGGAAGGGATGAGCAGTTCTCC.

V and J are TRBV5-4 and TRBJ2-7; D may be TRBD1 or TRBD2 (6 bases each). V lost 3 bases and J 1 base, leaving 17 bases between the germline ends. CDR3 length equals 16 residues. Germline V gene lookup returns CDR1 SGHNT and CDR2 YYREEE (reference sequence). CDR3 amino acids: CASSWWGALSSYEQYF. CDR3 sequence (DNA): TGTGCCAGCAGCTGGTGGGGGGCGCTTAGTTCCTACGAGCAGTACTTC.

Points on this clonotype: At one end the junction does not follow the germline gene, possibly because of a read error. The chain combines TRBV11-2 with TRBJ2-3; a weak D match, TRBD2 (5 bases). The germline V gene encodes CDR1 SGHAT and CDR2 FQNNGV. The CDR3 is made up of 13 amino acids. CDR3 residues: CASGIGSEDTQFF. CDR3 coding DNA: TGTGCCAGCGGCATAGGGTCGGAGGATACGCAGTTTTTC.

As to this clonotype: Sequence at one end of the junction differs from germline and may be a read error. The V gene is TRBV12-3 or TRBV12-4, the J gene TRBJ2-7, with 7 bases that match TRBD1. The length of the CDR3 is 16 residues. The CDR3 sequence is CASSLALRGLENEQHF. CDR3 sequence (DNA): TGTGCCAGCAGTTTAGCGCTAAGGGGGCTAGAAAACGAGCAGCACTTC.

On this clonotype itself: A much larger clone sits a single nucleotide away, making a read error possible. V usage is TRBV5-6 and J usage is TRBJ2-1; unclear D gene. The germline V gene encodes CDR1 SGHDT and CDR2 YYEEEE. There are 15 residues in the CDR3. The CDR3 DNA is TGTGCCAACAGCTTGCGCGGCTACTCCTACAATGAGCAGTTCTTC. It translates to CANSLRGYSYNEQFF.

About this clonotype itself: At one end, the junction sequence differs from germline, possibly due to a read error. The chain carries TRBV30 and TRBJ2-2; the match to TRBD1 covers 7 bases. CDR3 size: 12 residues. Germline CDR1 and CDR2: GTSNPN and SVGIG (reference sequence). For the CDR3, the DNA is TGTGCTTGGACCGTGACAGGGGGGGAGCTGTTTTTT. Encoded protein: CAWTVTGGELFF.

Worth noting for this clonotype: Lacking the conserved final phenylalanine or tryptophan, this CDR3 likely reflects a read error. The rearrangement joins TRBV6-5 to TRBJ1-4; weak D call: TRBD1 (5 bases). V dropped 7 bases and J dropped 2 bases, with 14 bases sitting between them. CDR1 is MNHEY and CDR2 is SVGAGI in the germline V gene. The CDR3 covers 15 residues. The CDR3 loop is CASNDGGDTNEKLFL. For the CDR3, the DNA is TGTGCCAGCAATGATGGGGGGGATACTAATGAAAAACTGTTTCTT.

This clonotype was detected a few times. This may be a read error, as it is one base from a much larger clone. As DNA, the CDR3 is TGTGTCAGCAGTTTATCGGGGATTAGGAGCTACGAGCAGTACTTC. Its protein product is CVSSLSGIRSYEQYF. The rearrangement joins TRBV28 to TRBJ2-7; TRBD2 is a possible D gene (5 bases). CDR1 MDHEN and CDR2 SYDVKM come from the germline V gene. The CDR3 runs 15 residues.

On this clonotype itself: At one of its ends the junction is not consistent with the germline gene, which may arise from a read error. This chain uses TRBV11-2 with TRBJ2-1, with 12 nucleotides matching TRBD2. The CDR3 has 15 residues. Germline CDR1 reads SGHAT; CDR2 reads FQNNGV. CDR3 amino acids: CASSLEASGRAEQYF. In nucleotides, the CDR3 is TGTGCCAGCAGCTTAGAGGCTAGCGGGAGGGCTGAGCAATACTTC.

On this clonotype: Possible read error: a much larger clone is one base away. The chain carries TRBV5-1 and TRBJ2-1, with D perhaps matching TRBD2 (5 bases). The V end was cut by 5 bases, the J end by 0 bases, with 15 bases between. CDR1 and CDR2 from the germline V gene are SGHRS and YFSETQ. The CDR3 extends over 16 amino acids. CDR3 protein: CASRGNGMYSYNEQFF. Here the CDR3 DNA reads TGCGCCAGCAGGGGGAACGGGATGTACTCCTACAATGAGCAGTTCTTC. Looking up the rest from reference TRBV5-1 and TRBJ2-1 gives the full variable domain: KAGVTQTPRYLIKTRGQQVTLSCSPISGHRSVSWYQQTPGQGLQFLFEYFSETQRNKGNFPGRFSGRQFSNSRSEMNVSTLELGDSALYLCASRGNGMYSYNEQFFGPGTRLTVL.

By its share, this clonotype is medium-sized. V usage is TRBV6-5 and J usage is TRBJ2-7; no definite D call. This CDR3 has 14 amino acids. Deletions cut 5 bases from V and 0 bases from J, with 11 bases between. Germline assignment: CDR1 MNHEY and CDR2 SVGAGI. This CDR3 is CASSLYDNSYEQYF. The CDR3 DNA follows: TGTGCCAGCAGTCTATACGACAACTCCTACGAGCAGTACTTC.

Regarding this clonotype: The junction shows a germline mismatch at one end, possibly a read error. The V gene is TRBV7-9, the J gene TRBJ1-6; a possible D gene is TRBD1 (5 bases). Germline V gene lookup returns CDR1 SEHNR and CDR2 FQNEAQ (reference sequence). The CDR3 loop spans 14 amino acids. CDR3: CANSSIGEGSPLHF. The CDR3 DNA reads as TGTGCCAACAGCTCGATAGGGGAAGGATCACCCCTCCACTTT.

V gene TRBV6-1 combines with J gene TRBJ2-3; D unclear. The V gene lost 4 bases and the J gene lost 4 bases, with 15 bases spanning the gap. Germline V gene data show CDR1 as MNHNS and CDR2 as SASEGT. CDR3 length: 15 amino acids. The CDR3 region has the DNA TGTGCCAGCAGTGGAGGAACGGGTGGACCAGATACGCAGTATTTT. It yields the protein CASSGGTGGPDTQYF.

This clonotype came up once. Without the conserved terminal phenylalanine or tryptophan, this CDR3 likely stems from a read error. The genes are TRBV5-5 and TRBJ2-3; 12 bases line up with TRBD2. The CDR3 has 15 amino acids. Germline V gene data show CDR1 as SGHKS and CDR2 as YYEKEE (reference sequence). The CDR3 region has the DNA TGTACCAGCAGCTCTCCGGGACTAGCGGGAGATACGCAGTATATT. It codes for CTSSSPGLAGDTQYI.

The V gene is TRBV29-1, the J gene TRBJ1-1, with D possibly being TRBD1 (5 bases). Germline-derived CDR1 and CDR2 are SQVTM and ANQGSEA. The CDR3 extends over 13 amino acids. Trimming took off 6 bases at V and 3 bases at J, with 14 bases between the two ends. The CDR3 DNA reads as TGCAGCGTAGCACAAGGGGACTACACTGAAGCTTTCTTT. Its translation: CSVAQGDYTEAFF.

Points on this clonotype: An end of the junction does not agree with germline; a read error may underlie this. This chain links TRBV10-2 with TRBJ2-1, with D perhaps matching TRBD1 (6 bases). CDR1 is WSHSY and CDR2 is SAAADI in the germline V gene. The CDR3 is made up of 12 amino acids. The CDR3 DNA follows: TGCGCCAGCTTTCATCAGGGGTATGATCAGTTCTTC. Translating gives CASFHQGYDQFF.

Regarding this clonotype: Since the CDR3 does not end with the conserved phenylalanine or tryptophan, this likely comes from a read error. The chain employs TRBV5-4 and TRBJ2-5; 11 bases are shared with TRBD2. The V segment lost 5 bases and the J segment 1 base; nucleotides outside the gene matches: 7. Germline values: CDR1 SGHNT, CDR2 YYREEE (reference sequence). The CDR3 runs to 16 residues. The CDR3 protein is CASREELAGAQETQYY. DNA for the CDR3: TGTGCCAGCAGGGAGGAACTAGCGGGAGCCCAAGAGACCCAGTACTAC.

To note about this clonotype: Germline and junction disagree at one end, which may indicate a read error. The chain uses TRBV20-1 and TRBJ2-7, with 10 bases that match TRBD2. Germline CDR1 is DFQATT and CDR2 is SNEGSKA (reference sequence). The CDR3 consists of 15 residues. The DNA of the CDR3 is TGCAGTGCTAGAGGCGGACTAGCGGCAACCTACGATCAGTATTTC. Protein product: CSARGGLAATYDQYF.

The chain has TRBV11-2 and TRBJ2-5, with 9 nucleotides matching TRBD2. J gave up 5 bases and V 5 bases, and 12 bases lay outside the gene matches. The CDR3 spans 16 residues. Germline V gives CDR1 SGHAT, CDR2 FQNNGV. This CDR3 reads CASSLRTGTSMETQYF. In DNA, the CDR3 is TGTGCCAGCAGCCTAAGAACCGGGACTAGCATGGAGACCCAGTACTTC.

This chain connects TRBV6-1 to TRBJ1-5; D is possibly TRBD2 (5 bases). The J call is uncertain, as TRBJ2-3 better fits the DNA end. The CDR3 is 13 residues long. Germline assignment: CDR1 MNHNS and CDR2 SASEGT. The CDR3 region has the DNA TGTGCCAGCAGTGAAAGGAGGTCCCAGCCCCAGTATTTT. It specifies CASSERRSQPQYF.

For this clonotype: The junction departs from the called germline gene at one end, perhaps through a read error. J is TRBJ1-1 and V is TRBV11-2; no clear D. The CDR3 totals 17 residues. Germline loops: CDR1 SGHAT, CDR2 FQNNGV. The CDR3 here is CARSLGGPKSMNIEAFF. DNA of the CDR3: TGTGCCAGGAGCTTAGGCGGGCCCAAGAGTATGAACATTGAAGCTTTCTTT.

The table lists this clonotype with a count of one. Germline and junction disagree at one end, which may indicate a read error. The V and J genes are TRBV5-4 and TRBJ1-2; D is uncertain. CDR1 is SGHNT and CDR2 is YYREEE in the germline V gene (reference sequence). The CDR3 contains 14 residues. CDR3 bases: TGTGCCAGCAGCTGCTTAAATGCTAACTATGTCTACACCTTC. It codes for CASSCLNANYVYTF. The complete variable domain, with remaining parts taken from reference TRBV5-4 and TRBJ1-2, reads ETGVTQSPTHLIKTRGQQVTLRCSSQSGHNTVSWYQQALGQGPQFIFQYYREEENGRGNFPPRFSGLQFPNYSSELNVNALELDDSALYLCASSCLNANYVYTFGSGTRLTVV.

As for this clonotype: One junction end does not reproduce the germline sequence, and a read error may be involved. The chain joins TRBV6-5 to TRBJ2-7; 7 nucleotides line up with TRBD1. The CDR3 length is 14 residues. The V gene's germline CDR1 is MNHEY and CDR2 SVGAGI. The CDR3 region has the DNA TGTGCCAGCACCCGACAGGGATTCTCCAACGAGCAGTACTTC. This codes for CASTRQGFSNEQYF.